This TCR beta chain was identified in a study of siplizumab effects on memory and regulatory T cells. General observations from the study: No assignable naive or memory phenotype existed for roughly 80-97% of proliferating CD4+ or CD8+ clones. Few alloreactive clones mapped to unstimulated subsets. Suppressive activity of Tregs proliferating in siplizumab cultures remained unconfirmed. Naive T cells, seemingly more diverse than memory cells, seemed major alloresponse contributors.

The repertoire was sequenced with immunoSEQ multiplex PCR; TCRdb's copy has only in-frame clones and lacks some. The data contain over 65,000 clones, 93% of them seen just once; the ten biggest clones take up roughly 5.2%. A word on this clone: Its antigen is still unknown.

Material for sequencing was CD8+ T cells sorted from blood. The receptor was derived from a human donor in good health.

In DNA, the CDR3 is TGTGCCAGCAGCTTAACTGTAGCGGGGGCCCCCACAGATACGCAGTATTTT. It specifies CASSLTVAGAPTDTQYF. This chain uses TRBV7-3 with TRBJ2-3, with TRBD2 identical over 9 bases. J gave up 2 bases and V 0 bases, and 6 bases lay outside the gene matches. The CDR3 extends over 17 amino acids. Germline assignment: CDR1 SGHTA and CDR2 FQGTGA. Full variable domain (missing parts from reference TRBV7-3 and TRBJ2-3): GAGVSQTPSNKVTEKGKYVELRCDPISGHTALYWYRQSLGQGPEFLIYFQGTGAADDSGLPNDRFFAVRPEGSVSTLKIQRTERGDSAVYLCASSLTVAGAPTDTQYFGPGTRLTVL.